The 9 T cell receptor beta chains below come from one sample, sequenced in a study of T-cell reconstitution after alpha-beta-depleted transplantation in children. As it was prepared, the TCRbeta library received unique molecular identifiers. Via MiXCR, TCRdb re-called the PCR reads, giving one row per CDR3 protein. The sample has roughly 100,000 distinct CDR3 sequences, 4.5% to 7.5% seen once; the top ten hold around 5.6%. The sequencing used PBMCs, mostly from graft donor cells, collected 60 days after TCRalphabeta/CD19-depleted stem cell transplant. These receptors originate from a female patient aged 2-9 years who had a stem cell transplant for Fanconi anemia, so the T cells may come from the graft donor.

There are many counts of this clonotype. The chain carries TRBV5-1 and TRBJ1-1, with D possibly TRBD1 on 6 matching bases. This CDR3 has 13 residues. V lost 7 bases and J 6 bases, leaving 16 bases between the germline ends. Per the germline V gene, CDR1 is SGHRS and CDR2 is YFSETQ. The CDR3 here is CASSNPGESEAFF. As DNA, the CDR3 is TGCGCCAGCTCTAATCCAGGGGAGTCTGAAGCTTTCTTT.

Ten or more counts support this clonotype. The chain joins TRBV29-1 to TRBJ2-7; D possibly corresponds to TRBD1 (6 bases). V lost 4 bases, J lost 2 bases, and 15 bases lay in between. CDR1 SQVTM and CDR2 ANQGSEA come from the germline V gene. The CDR3 loop spans 14 amino acids. The CDR3 protein is CSVAGGGSTYEQYF. The DNA of the CDR3 is TGCAGCGTTGCTGGGGGCGGCTCTACCTACGAGCAGTACTTC.

This clonotype showed up many times. The chain combines TRBV3-1 with TRBJ2-7; the D is unclear. Germline CDR1 and CDR2: LGHDT and YNNKEL (reference sequence). This CDR3 comprises 15 residues. Trimming removed 1 base at V and 2 bases at J, with 12 bases between. The CDR3 spells CASSQVWAGTYEQYF. DNA for the CDR3: TGTGCCAGCAGCCAAGTATGGGCAGGAACCTACGAGCAGTACTTC.

Ten or more counts support this clonotype. The chain joins TRBV28 to TRBJ2-1; TRBD2 might be the D (5 bases). CDR3 length: 15 residues. Germline V lookup: CDR1 MDHEN, CDR2 SYDVKM. V was pared by 3 bases and J by 3 bases, with 12 bases between. The CDR3 loop reads CASSFFSEGYNEQFF. CDR3 coding DNA: TGTGCCAGCAGTTTTTTTAGCGAAGGCTACAATGAGCAGTTCTTC.

This clonotype was counted ten times or more. This chain links TRBV5-1 with TRBJ1-1; weak D call: TRBD1 (5 bases). Germline V gives CDR1 SGHRS, CDR2 YFSETQ. V shed 0 bases and J shed 11 bases, with 11 bases lying between them. The CDR3 totals 12 residues. The DNA of the CDR3 is TGCGCCAGCAGCTTGGAAGGGGTTACGGCTTTCTTT. Its translation is CASSLEGVTAFF.

V gene TRBV27 combines with J gene TRBJ2-7, with 9 bases aligning to TRBD2. The V gene end was trimmed by 5 bases and the J gene end by 3 bases; junction bases not matched to a gene: 5. The length of the CDR3 is 14 residues. The germline gives CDR1 MNHEY, CDR2 SMNVEV (reference sequence). Here the CDR3 DNA reads TGTGCCAGCAGTCCTAGCGGGATTCGCTACGAGCAGTACTTC. Amino acid sequence: CASSPSGIRYEQYF.

This clonotype was recorded at least ten times. The chain joins TRBV6-5 to TRBJ2-5, with TRBD2 matching 10 bases. V lost 5 bases, J lost 0 bases, and 9 bases stayed unmatched. Germline-derived CDR1 and CDR2 are MNHEY and SVGAGI. The CDR3 contains 17 residues. The CDR3 nucleotides read TGTGCCAGCAGTCCACTCTCGACTAGCGGGTACCAAGAGACCCAGTACTTC. It translates to CASSPLSTSGYQETQYF.

This clonotype was observed a few times. V usage is TRBV20-1 and J usage is TRBJ2-7; unclear D gene. The CDR3 consists of 12 residues. Trimming cost V 6 bases and J 5 bases, with 14 bases left between them. CDR1 is DFQATT and CDR2 is SNEGSKA in the germline V gene (reference sequence). The CDR3 is CSASSAADEQYF. The CDR3 DNA follows: TGCAGTGCCAGCTCCGCGGCAGACGAGCAGTACTTC.

This clonotype has ten or more counts. J is TRBJ2-2 and V is TRBV9, with D possibly being TRBD1 or TRBD2 (5 bases each). The germline gives CDR1 SGDLS, CDR2 YYNGEE. The CDR3 is 13 residues long. The V and J ends lost 4 bases and 9 bases respectively, with 13 bases between them. This chain's CDR3 is CASSFREGRELFF. Here the CDR3 DNA reads TGTGCCAGCAGCTTCCGTGAGGGGAGGGAGCTGTTTTTT.